The 27 T cell receptor beta chains below all came from one sample that was sequenced in a study of OX40 agonist ivuxolimab in advanced cancers. TCRdb keeps only in-frame clones here, not all; method: immunoSEQ multiplex PCR. Among tens of thousands of clones, roughly 89% were seen once, and the ten largest hold about 12%. The sequenced sample was CD4+ or CD8+ T cells sorted from blood, obtained in a trial of the OX40 agonist ivuxolimab. The receptors shown here come from an adult with an advanced solid tumor such as melanoma, head and neck, liver or kidney cancer.

This chain uses TRBV19 with TRBJ2-2; D is uncertain. Trimming removed 3 bases from V and 0 bases from J, with 8 bases in between. CDR1 and CDR2 (germline): LNHDA, SQIVND (reference sequence). The CDR3 runs to 15 residues. The CDR3 DNA reads TGTGCCAGTAGTATGGAGCCTTCGAACACCGGGGAGCTGTTTTTT. Protein: CASSMEPSNTGELFF.

The chain links TRBV7-9 to TRBJ2-3; D ambiguous. Germline CDR1 is SEHNR and CDR2 is FQNEAQ (reference sequence). The CDR3 is 15 residues long. The V gene lost 5 bases and the J gene lost 3 bases, with 15 bases spanning the gap. CDR3: CASSHPLDRTDTQYF. CDR3 nucleotides: TGTGCCAGCAGCCACCCGTTGGACCGGACAGATACGCAGTATTTT.

The V gene is TRBV4-1, the J gene TRBJ1-3; D remains ambiguous. The V and J ends lost 0 bases and 2 bases respectively, with 8 bases between them. The germline V gene encodes CDR1 MGHRA and CDR2 YSYEKL. CDR3 length: 15 residues. In DNA, the CDR3 is TGCGCCAGCAGCCAAGATCTCAATACTGGAAACACCATATATTTT. It specifies CASSQDLNTGNTIYF.

The gene calls are TRBV6-5 and TRBJ2-1; TRBD2 agrees at 8 bases. The CDR3 covers 16 residues. The J segment lost 10 bases and the V segment lost 0 bases, leaving 11 bases of the junction unmatched. Germline lookup yields CDR1 MNHEY and CDR2 SVGAGI. The CDR3 region is CASSYSGTSLSSEQFF. Here the CDR3 DNA reads TGTGCCAGCAGTTACTCCGGGACTAGTCTCTCCTCGGAGCAGTTCTTC.

V is TRBV15 and J is TRBJ2-1, with a possible D match to TRBD1 (6 bases). This CDR3 is built from 15 residues. With 2 bases removed from V and 8 bases from J, the gap between germline ends came to 16 bases. In germline, CDR1 is LNHNV, CDR2 YYDKDF (reference sequence). Written as DNA, the CDR3 is TGTGCCACCAGCAGAAGGGGGTTGCTAGTTTATGAGCAGTTCTTC. Protein sequence: CATSRRGLLVYEQFF.

The table lists this clone with a count of one. This rearrangement joins TRBV15 to TRBJ2-5, with D possibly being TRBD1 (6 bases). Germline lookup yields CDR1 LNHNV and CDR2 YYDKDF (reference sequence). V shed 0 bases and J shed 0 bases, with 8 bases lying between them. The CDR3 totals 15 residues. CDR3 amino acids: CATSRDRGYQETQYF. The CDR3 region has the DNA TGTGCCACCAGCAGAGACAGGGGATACCAAGAGACCCAGTACTTC. The entire variable domain, with the rest obtained from reference TRBV15 and TRBJ2-5, is as follows: DAMVIQNPRYQVTQFGKPVTLSCSQTLNHNVMYWYQQKSSQAPKLLFHYYDKDFNNEADTPDNFQSRRPNTSFCFLDIRSPGLGDTAMYLCATSRDRGYQETQYFGPGTRLLVL.

The chain carries TRBV27 and TRBJ1-2; 7 bases map to TRBD1. This CDR3 spans 15 amino acids. Per germline, CDR1 MNHEY and CDR2 SMNVEV (reference sequence). The J segment lost 0 bases and the V segment lost 1 base, leaving 2 bases of the junction unmatched. CDR3 bases: TGTGCCAGCAGTTTATTCGGGACAGCTAACTATGGCTACACCTTC. It codes for CASSLFGTANYGYTF.

In its sample, this clone is medium-sized. V and J are TRBV13 and TRBJ2-7; tentatively, D is TRBD1 or TRBD2 (5 bases each). This CDR3 contains 15 residues. Deletions cut 6 bases from V and 0 bases from J, with 15 bases between. Germline lookup yields CDR1 PRHDT and CDR2 FYEKMQ (reference sequence). CDR3 bases: TGTGCCAGCAGGACCCGGGGACGGCCCTCCTACGAGCAGTACTTC. Translation gives CASRTRGRPSYEQYF.

V and J are TRBV27 and TRBJ1-4; a possible D gene is TRBD1 (6 bases). This CDR3 contains 14 residues. Germline V CDR1 and CDR2: MNHEY, SMNVEV (reference sequence). Trimming took 8 bases from V and 2 from J, leaving 12 bases between them. The CDR3 DNA sequence: TGTGCCAGCGCTTGGGGGCACACTAATGAAAAACTGTTTTTT. This encodes CASAWGHTNEKLFF.

The V call is TRBV28, the J call TRBJ2-1, with TRBD2 matching over 8 bases. The CDR3 is 15 residues long. Germline V gives CDR1 MDHEN, CDR2 SYDVKM. J was trimmed by 6 bases and V by 7 bases; bases with no gene match: 11. DNA of the CDR3: TGTGCCAGCACCATCGGACTAAGCGGGAGCAATGAGCAGTTCTTC. Protein product: CASTIGLSGSNEQFF.

This clone has more than one count but fewer than ten. This chain joins TRBV27 and TRBJ1-1; maybe TRBD1 (6 bases). This CDR3 has 15 residues. Between the trimmed V and J ends, which lost 6 bases and 5 bases, there was a span of 19 bases. CDR1 MNHEY and CDR2 SMNVEV come from the germline V gene (reference sequence). CDR3: CASSILRGSWTEAFF. CDR3 bases: TGTGCCAGCAGCATCCTCAGGGGAAGCTGGACTGAAGCTTTCTTT.

The genes are TRBV19 and TRBJ1-1; TRBD1 is a possible D gene (6 bases). Germline V gene lookup returns CDR1 LNHDA and CDR2 SQIVND (reference sequence). This CDR3 has 13 amino acids. V was cut by 1 base and J by 4 bases, with 7 bases left in between. The CDR3 DNA reads TGTGCCAGTAGTATAGCAGGGGCCACTGAAGCTTTCTTT. This sequence encodes CASSIAGATEAFF.

V and J are TRBV4-2 and TRBJ2-3, with 13 positions matching TRBD2. V trimming: 0 bases; J trimming: 0 bases; junction bases outside the gene matches: 12. Germline assignment: CDR1 LGHNA and CDR2 YNFKEQ. The CDR3 is 21 residues long. In nucleotides, the CDR3 is TGTGCCAGCAGCCAAGATCAACTAGCGGGGGGGATCCTGCCTAGCACAGATACGCAGTATTTT. Its protein product is CASSQDQLAGGILPSTDTQYF.

The V and J genes are TRBV5-5 and TRBJ2-7; perhaps TRBD1 as D (6 bases). This CDR3 has 14 amino acids. Deletions cut 4 bases from V and 6 bases from J, with 17 bases between. CDR1 and CDR2 (germline): SGHKS, YYEKEE (reference sequence). In nucleotides, the CDR3 is TGTGCCAGCAGCCAAAGACTGGGGACATCCGAGCAGTACTTC. It yields the protein CASSQRLGTSEQYF.

V usage is TRBV6-5 and J usage is TRBJ2-7, with D unclear. The length of the CDR3 is 13 residues. Germline V lookup: CDR1 MNHEY, CDR2 SVGAGI. V was trimmed by 1 base and J by 3 bases, leaving 7 bases between them. CDR3 coding DNA: TGTGCCAGCAGTTACTTTCACGGCTACGAGCAGTACTTC. Encoded protein: CASSYFHGYEQYF.

This clone was recorded once. J is TRBJ1-1 and V is TRBV2, with 7 bases identical to TRBD1. After removal of 7 bases from V and 0 bases from J, the junction contained 2 bases not matched to a gene. The CDR3 sequence is 13 residues long. The germline CDR1 and CDR2 sequences are SNHLY and FYNNEI. The CDR3 protein is CASTRGLNTEAFF. CDR3 in DNA: TGTGCCAGCACTAGGGGGCTGAACACTGAAGCTTTCTTT.

This chain links TRBV9 with TRBJ2-5, with 8 bases lining up with TRBD2. The CDR3 loop spans 15 amino acids. Germline CDR1 reads SGDLS; CDR2 reads YYNGEE. V gave up 3 bases and J gave up 0 bases; unmatched junction bases: 4. The CDR3 spells CASSERSGDQETQYF. The CDR3 region has the DNA TGTGCCAGCAGCGAGCGTAGCGGGGACCAAGAGACCCAGTACTTC.

V is TRBV7-9 and J is TRBJ1-2; a possible D gene is TRBD1 (5 bases). This CDR3 is 12 amino acids long. Germline CDR1 reads SEHNR; CDR2 reads FQNEAQ (reference sequence). Trimming removed 5 bases at V and 5 bases at J, with 9 bases between. CDR3 in DNA: TGTGCCAGCAGCCCAGGGATTTATGGCTACACCTTC. Encoded protein: CASSPGIYGYTF.

V and J are TRBV6-4 and TRBJ2-1, with D maybe TRBD2 (7 bases). From germline, CDR1 is MRHNA and CDR2 SNTAGT. Trimming took 4 bases from V and 4 from J, leaving 14 bases between them. The CDR3 has 15 residues. Written as DNA, the CDR3 is TGTGCCAGCAGTGTGGAGGGGGGGACATACAATGAGCAGTTCTTC. This codes for CASSVEGGTYNEQFF.

The chain recombines TRBV6-9 with TRBJ2-7; TRBD1 aligns across 8 bases. Germline CDR1 and CDR2: MNHGY and SVAAGI. V trimming: 2 bases; J trimming: 4 bases; junction bases outside the gene matches: 16. CDR3 size: 18 residues. In DNA form, the CDR3 reads TGTGCCAGCAGTTATCCCCTCTTCGGGACAGGCGGGCTGTACGAGCAGTACTTC. This translates into CASSYPLFGTGGLYEQYF.

The rearrangement joins TRBV4-1 to TRBJ1-1; 10 bases are a match to TRBD1. The ends lost 0 bases at V and 5 bases at J; junction bases unmatched: 12. Germline V lookup: CDR1 MGHRA, CDR2 YSYEKL. CDR3 size: 18 residues. CDR3 coding DNA: TGCGCCAGCAGCCAAGATGACCGACAGGGGGCGCGGTGGACTGAAGCTTTCTTT. As protein: CASSQDDRQGARWTEAFF.

The rearrangement uses TRBV4-2 and TRBJ1-6; D is undetermined. The V and J ends lost 1 base and 8 bases respectively, with 6 bases between them. The CDR3 extends over 13 amino acids. The germline CDR1 and CDR2 sequences are LGHNA and YNFKEQ. The CDR3 loop is CASSQAPDSPLHF. The CDR3 nucleotides are TGTGCCAGCAGCCAAGCCCCCGATTCACCCCTCCACTTT.

This chain connects TRBV7-6 to TRBJ2-1, with 9 bases fitting TRBD1. Germline trimming cut 5 bases from V and 9 bases from J; bases unmatched to any gene: 11. Germline CDR1 SGHVS, CDR2 FNYEAQ. The CDR3 is made up of 15 amino acids. CDR3 in DNA: TGTGCCAGCAGCCCCACGGGACAGGGATTTTCTGAGCAGTTCTTC. Encoded protein: CASSPTGQGFSEQFF.

This chain uses TRBV7-7 with TRBJ2-2; D is undetermined. CDR3 length: 15 amino acids. Germline V gene lookup returns CDR1 SSHAT and CDR2 FNYEAQ (reference sequence). V gave up 3 bases and J gave up 5 bases, with 13 bases separating them. The CDR3 here is CASSFSASKTGELFF. The CDR3 bases are TGTGCCAGCAGCTTCAGTGCGTCAAAGACCGGGGAGCTGTTTTTT.

The CDR3: CASSIGVTGELFF. CDR3 DNA sequence: TGTGCCAGCAGTATAGGGGTCACCGGGGAGCTGTTTTTT. The chain recombines TRBV27 with TRBJ2-2, with TRBD1 as a possible D gene (5 bases). The CDR3 totals 13 residues. The V gene's germline CDR1 is MNHEY and CDR2 SMNVEV (reference sequence). With 5 bases removed from V and 4 bases from J, the gap between germline ends came to 8 bases.

The V gene is TRBV5-8, the J gene TRBJ2-7, with 9 bases aligning to TRBD2. Germline V gives CDR1 SGHTS, CDR2 YDEGEE. V shed 4 bases and J 3 bases; nucleotides not matched to a gene: 5. The CDR3 is 14 residues long. Here the CDR3 reads CASSPSGVFYEQYF. CDR3 sequence (DNA): TGTGCCAGCAGCCCTAGCGGGGTCTTCTACGAGCAGTACTTC.

The V gene is TRBV7-8, the J gene TRBJ1-5; D remains unclear. Per germline, CDR1 SGHVS and CDR2 FQNEAQ. This CDR3 region has 14 residues. V lost 1 base to trimming and J lost 2 bases, with 6 bases between them. The CDR3 DNA follows: TGTGCCAGCAGCTTAGGGATTCGCAATCAGCCCCAGCATTTT. Protein product: CASSLGIRNQPQHF.